The 15 T cell receptor beta chains below come from one sample, sequenced in a study of OX40 agonist ivuxolimab in advanced cancers. Some clones are missing from TCRdb's copy, which holds only in-frame ones; the method was immunoSEQ multiplex PCR. Altogether 15,000 to 25,000 clones are present, about 70% being singletons, with the ten largest covering roughly 12%. The specimen comprised CD4+ or CD8+ T cells sorted from blood, sampled in a trial of the OX40 agonist ivuxolimab. The receptors were gathered from an adult with an advanced solid tumor such as melanoma, head and neck, liver or kidney cancer.

This clone was seen once. The gene calls are TRBV5-1 and TRBJ2-1, with a possible D match to TRBD1 (7 bases). The germline gives CDR1 SGHRS, CDR2 YFSETQ. CDR3 size: 14 residues. The germline V and J ends were trimmed by 0 bases and 8 bases, with 12 bases remaining between them. This CDR3 reads CASSLESGGHEQFF. CDR3 nucleotide sequence: TGCGCCAGCAGCTTGGAATCAGGGGGGCATGAGCAGTTCTTC.

The chain has TRBV2 and TRBJ2-7; D might be TRBD2 (6 bases). The CDR3 consists of 15 residues. The germline V and J ends were trimmed by 3 bases and 0 bases, with 12 bases remaining between them. CDR1 is SNHLY, CDR2 FYNNEI, per germline. The CDR3: CASSDWQGGSYEQYF. In DNA form, the CDR3 reads TGTGCCAGCAGTGATTGGCAGGGAGGCTCCTACGAGCAGTACTTC.

The chain carries TRBV4-3 and TRBJ2-1, with D maybe TRBD1 (6 bases). The CDR3 consists of 16 residues. Germline CDR1 and CDR2: LGHNA and YSLEER. Deletions cut 0 bases from V and 1 base from J, with 10 bases between. The CDR3 DNA is TGCGCCAGCAGCCAAGAACAGGGTGGGTCCTACAATGAGCAGTTCTTC. Protein product: CASSQEQGGSYNEQFF.

This sequence joins TRBV19 and TRBJ2-2, with D tentatively TRBD1 (6 bases). Trimming pared 1 base from V and 3 bases from J, leaving 12 bases between. The germline gives CDR1 LNHDA, CDR2 SQIVND (reference sequence). This CDR3 region has 16 residues. CDR3 amino acids: CASSIGGDIHTGELFF. The CDR3 DNA reads as TGTGCCAGTAGTATAGGTGGGGACATTCACACCGGGGAGCTGTTTTTT.

V gene TRBV7-9 combines with J gene TRBJ2-7, with TRBD1 identical over 9 bases. Germline loops: CDR1 SEHNR, CDR2 FQNEAQ (reference sequence). The CDR3 totals 14 residues. The trim removed 5 bases at V and 5 bases at J, leaving 7 bases unmatched. The CDR3 coding sequence is TGTGCCAGCAGCCCCCGGGACAGGGAGAACGAGCAGTACTTC. Protein sequence: CASSPRDRENEQYF.

V is TRBV7-6 and J is TRBJ2-7; 13 nucleotides match TRBD2. Germline V gives CDR1 SGHVS, CDR2 FNYEAQ. V shed 6 bases and J 5 bases; nucleotides not matched to a gene: 10. The CDR3 spans 16 residues. The CDR3 here is CASSNLLAGGPHEQYF. For the CDR3, the DNA is TGTGCCAGCAGTAATCTACTAGCGGGAGGGCCCCACGAGCAGTACTTC. The full variable domain, in which reference TRBV7-6 and TRBJ2-7 provide the parts outside the CDR3, is GAGVSQSPRYKVTKRGQDVALRCDPISGHVSLYWYRQALGQGPEFLTYFNYEAQQDKSGLPNDRFSAERPEGSISTLTIQRTEQRDSAMYRCASSNLLAGGPHEQYFGPGTRLTVT.

This chain joins TRBV5-4 and TRBJ2-1; D tentatively fits TRBD1 or TRBD2 (9 bases each). Trimming left V 4 bases short and J 5 bases short, with 28 bases between. Germline assignment: CDR1 SGHNT and CDR2 YYREEE (reference sequence). The CDR3 covers 19 residues. CDR3 amino acids: CASSPRDREVLAGHNEQFF. The CDR3 bases are TGTGCCAGCAGCCCCCGGGACAGGGAGGTACTAGCGGGCCACAATGAGCAGTTCTTC.

This rearrangement joins TRBV9 to TRBJ2-1; 7 nucleotides line up with TRBD2. With V trimmed by 3 bases and J by 9 bases, 12 bases remained unmatched. Germline loops: CDR1 SGDLS, CDR2 YYNGEE. This CDR3 is built from 15 residues. The CDR3 coding sequence is TGTGCCAGCAGCGCCCCAGGACTAGTCAGTAGTGAGCAGTTCTTC. Its protein product is CASSAPGLVSSEQFF.

The rearrangement links TRBV5-4 to TRBJ2-3; TRBD1 aligns across 10 bases. The germline V gene has CDR1 SGHNT and CDR2 YYREEE (reference sequence). Losses at the gene ends were 3 bases for V and 3 bases for J; bases not matched to a gene: 7. The CDR3 is made up of 16 amino acids. In nucleotides, the CDR3 is TGTGCCAGCAGCTACCAAGGACAGGGGGAAACAGATACGCAGTATTTT. Its protein is CASSYQGQGETDTQYF.

This clone is judged medium-sized. The chain employs TRBV11-3 and TRBJ2-7; TRBD2 is a possible D gene (5 bases). V lost 0 bases and J 3 bases, leaving 12 bases between the germline ends. This CDR3 spans 15 amino acids. Germline V gene lookup returns CDR1 SGHNT and CDR2 YENEEA. The CDR3 sequence: CASSLDRGDGYEQYF. The CDR3 DNA reads as TGTGCCAGCAGCTTAGATCGGGGAGATGGCTACGAGCAGTACTTC. The entire variable domain, with the rest obtained from reference TRBV11-3 and TRBJ2-7, is as follows: EAGVVQSPRYKIIEKKQPVAFWCNPISGHNTLYWYLQNLGQGPELLIRYENEEAVDDSQLPKDRFSAERLKGVDSTLKIQPAELGDSAVYLCASSLDRGDGYEQYFGPGTRLTVT.

The V gene is TRBV11-2, the J gene TRBJ2-5; 9 positions match TRBD1. Matching the DNA end better, TRBJ2-7 makes the J call doubtful. The CDR3 has 15 residues. From germline, CDR1 is SGHAT and CDR2 FQNNGV. The CDR3 DNA is TGTGCCAGCAGCTCGGCGTGGACAGGGGTGGGCGAGCAGTACTTC. Its protein is CASSSAWTGVGEQYF.

J is TRBJ2-7 and V is TRBV4-1, with unresolved D. The germline CDR1 and CDR2 sequences are MGHRA and YSYEKL. Trimming took off 3 bases at V and 4 bases at J, with 10 bases between the two ends. The CDR3 has 13 amino acids. The CDR3 is CASSHGEVYEQYF. CDR3 bases: TGCGCCAGCAGCCATGGAGAGGTATACGAGCAGTACTTC.

This clone was seen many times. The chain is built from TRBV27 and TRBJ2-1; D unresolved. Germline V gives CDR1 MNHEY, CDR2 SMNVEV (reference sequence). The V end lost 3 bases, the J end lost 8 bases, and 14 bases lay between the germline ends. CDR3 length equals 14 residues. The CDR3 DNA is TGTGCCAGCAGTTTGACATATGGTTTGGATGAGCAGTTCTTC. Protein: CASSLTYGLDEQFF.

By share, this clone ranks as medium-sized. The V and J genes are TRBV28 and TRBJ2-7; D gene uncertain. The CDR3 runs to 14 residues. Germline V gene lookup returns CDR1 MDHEN and CDR2 SYDVKM. V shed 2 bases and J shed 2 bases, with 10 bases lying between them. The CDR3 region is CASSLRVDPYEQYF. DNA for the CDR3: TGTGCCAGCAGTTTAAGGGTGGACCCCTACGAGCAGTACTTC.

The chain links TRBV4-2 to TRBJ1-1; no clear D. This CDR3 has 16 residues. V lost 5 bases and J lost 2, with 18 bases in between. The germline V gene has CDR1 LGHNA and CDR2 YNFKEQ. CDR3 residues: CASSLGTRSLNTEAFF. The CDR3 nucleotides are TGTGCCAGCAGCTTGGGTACCAGGAGCCTCAACACTGAAGCTTTCTTT.